The 5 T cell receptor beta chains given below trace back to one sample, sequenced in a study of cytomegalovirus exposure and HLA in healthy donors. Primers for the PCR totalled 60 Vbeta and 13 Jbeta. Sequencing was performed with immunoSEQ multiplex PCR; in TCRdb, only in-frame clones are kept and a portion is missing. The sample holds around 190,000 clones, around 77% seen once. The specimen was PBMCs. Every receptor here comes from a man aged 60 to 69 in good health and CMV-seronegative.

With regard to this clone: A read error may account for a junction end that differs from germline. The chain is built from TRBV7-9 and TRBJ2-7; D could derive from TRBD1 or TRBD2 (7 bases each). CDR3 size: 12 residues. The germline gives CDR1 SEHNR, CDR2 FQNEAQ (reference sequence). The CDR3 nucleotides are TGTTCCAGCGGGACAGACCTCTACGAGCAGTACTTC. Translating it yields CSSGTDLYEQYF.

This clone has a handful of counts. The chain uses TRBV9 and TRBJ2-5, with D tentatively TRBD2 (5 bases). The end of the DNA is better explained by TRBJ2-7, so the J call may be wrong. CDR3 length equals 16 residues. Germline CDR1 is SGDLS and CDR2 is YYNGEE. In DNA form, the CDR3 reads TGTGCCAGCAGCGTATTGGCTAGCAGTATTTCCTACGAGCAGTACTTC. This gives the protein CASSVLASSISYEQYF.

This sequence joins TRBV19 and TRBJ1-5; 9 bases line up with TRBD1. Unmatched junction bases numbered 7, after V lost 10 bases and J lost 0 bases. This CDR3 has 15 residues. CDR1 and CDR2 (germline): LNHDA, SQIVND (reference sequence). Written as DNA, the CDR3 is TGTGCCACTCTACAGGGGGCGCTTAGCAATCAGCCCCAGCATTTT. It codes for CATLQGALSNQPQHF. The full variable domain, its missing parts supplied by reference TRBV19 and TRBJ1-5, is DGGITQSPKYLFRKEGQNVTLSCEQNLNHDAMYWYRQDPGQGLRLIYYSQIVNDFQKGDIAEGYSVSREKKESFPLTVTSAQKNPTAFYLCATLQGALSNQPQHFGDGTRLSIL.

The V call is TRBV10-3, the J call TRBJ1-1, with a tentative D call TRBD1 (5 bases). The V end lost 2 bases, the J end lost 1 base, and 8 bases lay between the germline ends. The germline V gene has CDR1 ENHRY and CDR2 SYGVKD. The CDR3 totals 14 residues. The CDR3 DNA reads TGTGCCATCAGTGAGGGACAAGGGAACACTGAAGCTTTCTTT. Protein sequence: CAISEGQGNTEAFF.

V is TRBV5-1 and J is TRBJ1-5; unclear D gene. This CDR3 is built from 13 residues. V shed 3 bases and J shed 4 bases, with 8 bases lying between them. Germline CDR1 reads SGHRS; CDR2 reads YFSETQ. The CDR3 reads CASSWTGNQPQHF. The CDR3 DNA reads TGCGCCAGCAGCTGGACGGGAAATCAGCCCCAGCATTTT.